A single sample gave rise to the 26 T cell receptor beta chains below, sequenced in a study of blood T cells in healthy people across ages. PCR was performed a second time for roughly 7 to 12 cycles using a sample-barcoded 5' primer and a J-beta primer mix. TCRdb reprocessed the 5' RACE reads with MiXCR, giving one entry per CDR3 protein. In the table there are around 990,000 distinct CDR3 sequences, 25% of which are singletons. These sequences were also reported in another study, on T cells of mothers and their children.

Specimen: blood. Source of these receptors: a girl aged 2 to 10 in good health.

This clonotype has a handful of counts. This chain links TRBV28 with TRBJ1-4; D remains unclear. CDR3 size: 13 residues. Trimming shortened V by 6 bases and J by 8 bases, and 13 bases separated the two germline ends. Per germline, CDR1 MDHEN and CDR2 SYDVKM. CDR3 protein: CASRTGGLEKLFF. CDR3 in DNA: TGTGCCAGCAGGACCGGTGGTCTAGAAAAACTGTTTTTT.

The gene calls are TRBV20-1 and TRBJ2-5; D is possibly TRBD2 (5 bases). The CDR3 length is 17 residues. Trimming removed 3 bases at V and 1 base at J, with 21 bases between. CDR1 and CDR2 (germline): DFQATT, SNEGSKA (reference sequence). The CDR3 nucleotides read TGCAGTGCTAGTGTGCAGGCGGCTCGACGGGGCCAAGAGACCCAGTACTTC. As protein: CSASVQAARRGQETQYF.

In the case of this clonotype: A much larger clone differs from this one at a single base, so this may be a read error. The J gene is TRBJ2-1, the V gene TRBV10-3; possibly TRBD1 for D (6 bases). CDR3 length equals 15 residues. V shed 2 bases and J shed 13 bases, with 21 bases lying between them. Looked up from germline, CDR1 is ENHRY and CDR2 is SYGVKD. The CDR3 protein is CAISERTEAQETQFF. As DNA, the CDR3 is TGTGCCATCAGTGAGCGGACAGAGGCCCAAGAGACCCAGTTCTTC.

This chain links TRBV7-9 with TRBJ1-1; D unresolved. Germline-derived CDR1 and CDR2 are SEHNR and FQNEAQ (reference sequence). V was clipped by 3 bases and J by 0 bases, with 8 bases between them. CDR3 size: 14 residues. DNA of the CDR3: TGTGCCAGCAGCTTGTGGGAACTGAACACTGAAGCTTTCTTT. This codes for CASSLWELNTEAFF.

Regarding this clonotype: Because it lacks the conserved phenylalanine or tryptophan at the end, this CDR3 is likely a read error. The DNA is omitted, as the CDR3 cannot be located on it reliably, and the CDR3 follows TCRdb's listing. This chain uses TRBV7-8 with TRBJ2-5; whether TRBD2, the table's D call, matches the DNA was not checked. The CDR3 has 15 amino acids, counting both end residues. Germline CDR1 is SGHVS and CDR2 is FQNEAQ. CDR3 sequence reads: CASSSEVSGGQFSLL.

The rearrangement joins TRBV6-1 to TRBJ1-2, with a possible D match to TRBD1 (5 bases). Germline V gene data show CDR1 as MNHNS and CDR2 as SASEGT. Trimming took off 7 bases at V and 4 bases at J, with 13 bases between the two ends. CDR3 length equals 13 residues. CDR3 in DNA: TGTGCCAGCAACTTAAGGGACGGCTATGGCTACACCTTC. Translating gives CASNLRDGYGYTF.

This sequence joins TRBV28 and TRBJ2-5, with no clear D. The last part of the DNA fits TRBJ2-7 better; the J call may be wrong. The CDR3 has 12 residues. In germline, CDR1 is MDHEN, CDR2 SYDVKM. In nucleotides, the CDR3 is TGTGCCAGCTGGACGGTCTCCTACGAGCAGTACTTC. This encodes CASWTVSYEQYF.

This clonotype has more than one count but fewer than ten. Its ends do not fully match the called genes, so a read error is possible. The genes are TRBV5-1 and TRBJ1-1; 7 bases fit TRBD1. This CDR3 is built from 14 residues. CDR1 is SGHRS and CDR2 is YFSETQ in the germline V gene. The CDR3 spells CTSSRQGLNTEAFF. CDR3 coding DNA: TGCACCAGCAGTCGACAGGGATTGAACACTGAAGCTTTCTTT.

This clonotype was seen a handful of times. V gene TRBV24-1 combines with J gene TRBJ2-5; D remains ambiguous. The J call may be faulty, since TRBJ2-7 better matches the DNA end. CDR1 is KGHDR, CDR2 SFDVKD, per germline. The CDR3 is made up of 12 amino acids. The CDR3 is CATSDEGYEQYF. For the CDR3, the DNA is TGTGCCACCAGCGACGAAGGGTACGAGCAGTACTTC.

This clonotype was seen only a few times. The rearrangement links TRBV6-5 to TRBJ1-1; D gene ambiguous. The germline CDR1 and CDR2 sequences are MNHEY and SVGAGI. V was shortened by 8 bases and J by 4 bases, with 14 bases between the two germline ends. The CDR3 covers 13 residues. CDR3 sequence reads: CASLPKWGTEAFF. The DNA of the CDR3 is TGTGCCAGCCTGCCGAAGTGGGGCACTGAAGCTTTCTTT.

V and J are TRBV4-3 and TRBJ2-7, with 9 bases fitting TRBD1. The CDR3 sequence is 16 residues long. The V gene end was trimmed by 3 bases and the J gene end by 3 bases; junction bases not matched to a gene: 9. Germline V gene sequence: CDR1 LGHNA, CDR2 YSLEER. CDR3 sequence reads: CASSQGGTGSYYEQYF. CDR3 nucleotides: TGCGCCAGCAGCCAGGGCGGGACAGGGTCCTACTACGAGCAGTACTTC.

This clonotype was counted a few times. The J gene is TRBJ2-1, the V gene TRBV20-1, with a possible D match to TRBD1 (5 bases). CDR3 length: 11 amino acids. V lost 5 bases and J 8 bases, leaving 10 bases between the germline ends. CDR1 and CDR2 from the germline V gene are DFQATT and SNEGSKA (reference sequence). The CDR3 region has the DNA TGCAGTGCTCCCCACAGGCATGAGCAGTTCTTC. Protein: CSAPHRHEQFF.

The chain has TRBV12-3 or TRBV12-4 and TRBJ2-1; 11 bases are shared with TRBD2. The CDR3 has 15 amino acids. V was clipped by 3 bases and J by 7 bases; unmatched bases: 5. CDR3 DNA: TGTGCCAGCAGTTTCACCGGGACTAGCGGAAATGAGCAGTTCTTC. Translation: CASSFTGTSGNEQFF.

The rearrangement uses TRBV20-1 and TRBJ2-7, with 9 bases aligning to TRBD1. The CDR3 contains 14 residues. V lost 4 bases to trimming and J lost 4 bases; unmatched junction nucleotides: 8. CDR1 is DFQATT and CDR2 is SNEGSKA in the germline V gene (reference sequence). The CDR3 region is CSATTPTGGYEQYF. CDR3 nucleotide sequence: TGCAGTGCTACGACCCCGACAGGGGGTTACGAGCAGTACTTC.

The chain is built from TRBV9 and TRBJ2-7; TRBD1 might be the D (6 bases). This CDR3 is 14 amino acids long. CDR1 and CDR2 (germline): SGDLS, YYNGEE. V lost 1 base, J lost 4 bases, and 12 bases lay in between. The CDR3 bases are TGTGCCAGCAGCGTAAGGGGACATCCATACGAGCAGTACTTC. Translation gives CASSVRGHPYEQYF. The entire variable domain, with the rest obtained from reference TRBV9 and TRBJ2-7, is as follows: DSGVTQTPKHLITATGQRVTLRCSPRSGDLSVYWYQQSLDQGLQFLIQYYNGEERAKGNILERFSAQQFPDLHSELNLSSLELGDSALYFCASSVRGHPYEQYFGPGTRLTVT.

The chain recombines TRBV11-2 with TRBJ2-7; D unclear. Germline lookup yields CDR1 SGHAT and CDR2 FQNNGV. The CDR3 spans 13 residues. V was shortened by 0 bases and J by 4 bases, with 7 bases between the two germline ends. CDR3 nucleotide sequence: TGTGCCAGCAGCTTAGATGTGGGATACGAGCAGTACTTC. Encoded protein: CASSLDVGYEQYF.

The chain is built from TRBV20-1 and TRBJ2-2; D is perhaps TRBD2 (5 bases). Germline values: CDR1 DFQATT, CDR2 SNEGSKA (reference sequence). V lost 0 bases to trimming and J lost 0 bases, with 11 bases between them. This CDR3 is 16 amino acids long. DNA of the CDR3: TGCAGTGCTAGAGACATGGAACTAGCGAACACCGGGGAGCTGTTTTTT. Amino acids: CSARDMELANTGELFF.

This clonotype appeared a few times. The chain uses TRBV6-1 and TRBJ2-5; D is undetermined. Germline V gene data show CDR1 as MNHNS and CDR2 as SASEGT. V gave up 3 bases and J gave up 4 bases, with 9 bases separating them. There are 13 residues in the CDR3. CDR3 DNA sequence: TGTGCCAGCAGTGAGATCCCCATAGAGACCCAGTACTTC. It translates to CASSEIPIETQYF.

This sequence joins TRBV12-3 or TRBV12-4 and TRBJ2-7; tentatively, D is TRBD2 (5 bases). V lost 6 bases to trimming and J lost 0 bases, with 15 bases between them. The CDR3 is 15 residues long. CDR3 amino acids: CASSPGHGSSYEQYF. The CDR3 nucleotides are TGTGCCAGCAGCCCCGGCCATGGGAGCTCCTACGAGCAGTACTTC.

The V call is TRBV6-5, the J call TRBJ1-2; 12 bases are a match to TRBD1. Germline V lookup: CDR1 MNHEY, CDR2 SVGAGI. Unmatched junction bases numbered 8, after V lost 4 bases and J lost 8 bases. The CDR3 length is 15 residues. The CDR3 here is CASSFQGQGAEGYTF. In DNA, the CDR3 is TGTGCCAGCAGTTTCCAGGGACAGGGGGCTGAAGGCTACACCTTC.

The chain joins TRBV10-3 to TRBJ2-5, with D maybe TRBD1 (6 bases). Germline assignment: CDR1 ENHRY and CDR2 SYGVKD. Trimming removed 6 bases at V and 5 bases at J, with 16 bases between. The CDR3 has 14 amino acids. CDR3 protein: CAIRPNRAGETQYF. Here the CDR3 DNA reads TGTGCCATCAGACCCAACAGGGCCGGGGAGACCCAGTACTTC.

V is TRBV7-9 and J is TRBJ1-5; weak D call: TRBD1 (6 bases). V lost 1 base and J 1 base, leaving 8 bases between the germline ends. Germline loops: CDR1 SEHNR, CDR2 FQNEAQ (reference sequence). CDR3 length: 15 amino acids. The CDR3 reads CASSLEGQSNQPQHF. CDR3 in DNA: TGTGCCAGCAGCTTAGAAGGACAGAGCAATCAGCCCCAGCATTTT.

Written as DNA, the CDR3 is TGTGCCAGCAGCGTAGTCGGCCAGGGAGAAGAAAAACTGTTTTTT. This translates into CASSVVGQGEEKLFF. The chain employs TRBV9 and TRBJ1-4, with D perhaps matching TRBD1 (5 bases). Germline CDR1 and CDR2: SGDLS and YYNGEE. Trimming stripped 0 bases from V and 8 bases from J, with 14 bases between. The CDR3 length is 15 residues.

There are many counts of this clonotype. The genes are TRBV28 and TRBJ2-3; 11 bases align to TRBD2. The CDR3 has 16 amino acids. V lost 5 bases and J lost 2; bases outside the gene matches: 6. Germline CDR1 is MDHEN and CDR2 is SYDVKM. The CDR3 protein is CASSPLAGGFTDTQYF. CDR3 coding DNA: TGTGCCAGCAGTCCCCTAGCGGGAGGTTTCACAGATACGCAGTATTTT.

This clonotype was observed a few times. The DNA for the CDR3 is TGTGCCAGCAGTTCTCCCTGGGGGCAGTTCTTC. This codes for CASSSPWGQFF. The V gene is TRBV7-9, the J gene TRBJ2-5; D is unresolved. TRBJ2-1 explains the end of the DNA better; the J call may be wrong. The CDR3 covers 11 residues. In germline, CDR1 is SEHNR, CDR2 FQNEAQ (reference sequence).

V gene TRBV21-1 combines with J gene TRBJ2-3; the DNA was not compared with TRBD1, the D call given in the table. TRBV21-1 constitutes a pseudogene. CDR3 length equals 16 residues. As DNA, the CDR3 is TGTGCCAGCAGCAATTTTGAGACAGGGGTCACAGATACGCAGTATTTT. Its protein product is CASSNFETGVTDTQYF.